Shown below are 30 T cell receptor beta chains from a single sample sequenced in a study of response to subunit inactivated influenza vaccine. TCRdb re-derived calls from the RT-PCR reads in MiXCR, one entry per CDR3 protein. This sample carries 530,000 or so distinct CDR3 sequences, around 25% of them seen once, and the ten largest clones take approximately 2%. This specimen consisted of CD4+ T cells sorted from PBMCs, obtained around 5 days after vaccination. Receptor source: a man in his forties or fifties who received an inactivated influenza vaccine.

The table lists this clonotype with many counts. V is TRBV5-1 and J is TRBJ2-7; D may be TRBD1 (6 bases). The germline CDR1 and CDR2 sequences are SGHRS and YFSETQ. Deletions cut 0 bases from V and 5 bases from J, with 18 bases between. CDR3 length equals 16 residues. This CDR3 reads CASSLGSGHNPHEQYF. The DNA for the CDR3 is TGCGCCAGCAGCTTGGGTTCGGGACACAATCCCCACGAGCAGTACTTC.

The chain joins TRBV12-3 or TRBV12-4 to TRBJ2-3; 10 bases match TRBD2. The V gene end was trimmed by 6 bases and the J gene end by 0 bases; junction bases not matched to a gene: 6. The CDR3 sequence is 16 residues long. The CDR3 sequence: CASSPNSGGSTDTQYF. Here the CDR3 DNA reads TGTGCCAGCAGCCCGAATAGCGGGGGGAGCACAGATACGCAGTATTTT.

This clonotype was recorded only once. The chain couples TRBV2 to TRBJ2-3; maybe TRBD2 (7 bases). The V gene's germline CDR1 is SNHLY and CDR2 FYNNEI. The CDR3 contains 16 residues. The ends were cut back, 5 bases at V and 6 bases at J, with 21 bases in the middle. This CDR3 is CASSFGGPNPTDTQYF. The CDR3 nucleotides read TGTGCCAGCAGTTTCGGGGGGCCTAACCCTACCGATACGCAGTATTTT.

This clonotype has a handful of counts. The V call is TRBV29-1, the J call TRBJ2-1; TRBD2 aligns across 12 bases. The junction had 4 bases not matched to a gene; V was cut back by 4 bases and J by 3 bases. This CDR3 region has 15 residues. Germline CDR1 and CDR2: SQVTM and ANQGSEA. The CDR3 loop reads CSVVGTSGRYNEQFF. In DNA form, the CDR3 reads TGCAGCGTTGTTGGGACTAGCGGGCGCTACAATGAGCAGTTCTTC.

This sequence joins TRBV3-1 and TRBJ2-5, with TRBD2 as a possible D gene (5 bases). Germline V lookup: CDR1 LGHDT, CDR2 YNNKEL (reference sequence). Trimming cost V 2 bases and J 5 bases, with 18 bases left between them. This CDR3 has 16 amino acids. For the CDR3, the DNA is TGTGCCAGCAGCCAATGGCGGGCTCCGGAAATGGAGACCCAGTACTTC. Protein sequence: CASSQWRAPEMETQYF.

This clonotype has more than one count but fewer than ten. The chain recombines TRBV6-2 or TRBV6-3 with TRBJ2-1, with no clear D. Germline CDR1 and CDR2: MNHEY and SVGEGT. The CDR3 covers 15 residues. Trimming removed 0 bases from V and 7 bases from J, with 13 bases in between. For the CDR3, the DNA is TGTGCCAGCAGTTACTCTCTCGGAGTGTGGAATGAGCAGTTCTTC. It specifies CASSYSLGVWNEQFF.

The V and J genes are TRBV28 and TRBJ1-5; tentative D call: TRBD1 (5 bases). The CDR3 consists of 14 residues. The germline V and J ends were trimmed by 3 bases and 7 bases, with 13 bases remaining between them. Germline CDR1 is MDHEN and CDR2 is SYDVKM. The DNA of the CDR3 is TGTGCCAGCAGTTTCCGGCAGGGCTTCCAGCCCCAGCATTTT. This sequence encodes CASSFRQGFQPQHF.

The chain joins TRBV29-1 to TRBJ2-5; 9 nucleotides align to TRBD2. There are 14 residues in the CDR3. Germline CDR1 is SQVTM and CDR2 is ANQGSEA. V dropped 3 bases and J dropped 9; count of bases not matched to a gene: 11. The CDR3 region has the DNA TGCAGCGTTGATGCTAGCGGGACCACCGGGGCCCAGTACTTC. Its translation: CSVDASGTTGAQYF. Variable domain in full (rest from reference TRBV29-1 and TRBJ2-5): SAVISQKPSRDICQRGTSLTIQCQVDSQVTMMFWYRQQPGQSLTLIATANQGSEATYESGFVIDKFPISRPNLTFSTLTVSNMSPEDSSIYLCSVDASGTTGAQYFGPGTRLLVL.

The chain's CDR3 is CASSRDRVNIQYF. The DNA for the CDR3 is TGTGCCAGCAGCCGGGACAGGGTAAACATTCAGTACTTC. The rearrangement links TRBV7-2 to TRBJ2-4; 9 positions match TRBD1. CDR3 length equals 13 residues. In germline, CDR1 is SGHTA, CDR2 FQGNSA. J gave up 6 bases and V 5 bases, and 2 bases lay outside the gene matches.

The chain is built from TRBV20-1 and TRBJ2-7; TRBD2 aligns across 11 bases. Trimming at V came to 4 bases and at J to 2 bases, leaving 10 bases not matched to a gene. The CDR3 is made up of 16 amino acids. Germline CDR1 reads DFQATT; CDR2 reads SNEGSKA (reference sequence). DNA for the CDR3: TGCAGTGCTACCGACGGGACTAGCGGCAGAACCTACGAGCAGTACTTC. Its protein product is CSATDGTSGRTYEQYF.

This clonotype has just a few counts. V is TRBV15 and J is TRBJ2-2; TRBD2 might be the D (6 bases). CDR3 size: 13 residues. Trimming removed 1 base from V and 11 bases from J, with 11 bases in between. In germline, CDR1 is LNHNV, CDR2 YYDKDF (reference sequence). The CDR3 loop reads CATSRGMGGELFF. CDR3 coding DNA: TGTGCCACCAGCAGAGGCATGGGGGGTGAGCTGTTTTTT.

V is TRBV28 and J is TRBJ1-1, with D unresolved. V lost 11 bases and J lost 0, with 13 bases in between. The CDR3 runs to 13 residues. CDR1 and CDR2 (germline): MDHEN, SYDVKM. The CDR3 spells CAVRAPMNTEAFF. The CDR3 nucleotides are TGTGCCGTAAGGGCCCCCATGAACACTGAAGCTTTCTTT. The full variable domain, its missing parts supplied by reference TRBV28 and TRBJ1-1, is DVKVTQSSRYLVKRTGEKVFLECVQDMDHENMFWYRQDPGLGLRLIYFSYDVKMKEKGDIPEGYSVSREKKERFSLILESASTNQTSMYLCAVRAPMNTEAFFGQGTRLTVV.

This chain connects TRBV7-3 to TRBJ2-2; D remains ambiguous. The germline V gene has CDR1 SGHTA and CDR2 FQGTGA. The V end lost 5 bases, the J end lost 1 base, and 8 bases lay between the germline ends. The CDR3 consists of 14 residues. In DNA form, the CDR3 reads TGTGCCAGCAGCCCTGACAAGAACACCGGGGAGCTGTTTTTT. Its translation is CASSPDKNTGELFF.

CDR3 protein: CASSSRRLAGSNTGELFF. The CDR3 DNA sequence: TGTGCCAGCAGCTCCAGGCGACTAGCGGGATCGAACACCGGGGAGCTGTTTTTT. The genes are TRBV7-8 and TRBJ2-2, with TRBD2 matching 11 bases. The junction had 7 bases not matched to a gene; V was cut back by 4 bases and J by 0 bases. CDR1 and CDR2 (germline): SGHVS, FQNEAQ. This CDR3 contains 18 residues.

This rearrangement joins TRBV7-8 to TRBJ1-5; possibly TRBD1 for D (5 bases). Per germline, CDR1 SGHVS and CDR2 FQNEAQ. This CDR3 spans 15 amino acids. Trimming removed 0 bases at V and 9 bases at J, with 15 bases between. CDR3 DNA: TGTGCCAGCAGCTTAGCGCGGGGGGAACCGTGGCCCCAGCATTTT. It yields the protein CASSLARGEPWPQHF.

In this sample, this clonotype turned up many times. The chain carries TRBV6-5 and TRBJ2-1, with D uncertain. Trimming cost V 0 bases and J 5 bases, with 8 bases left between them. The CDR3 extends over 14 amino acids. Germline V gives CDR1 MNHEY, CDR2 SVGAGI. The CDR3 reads CASSYSKGDNEQFF. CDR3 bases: TGTGCCAGCAGTTACTCCAAGGGTGACAATGAGCAGTTCTTC.

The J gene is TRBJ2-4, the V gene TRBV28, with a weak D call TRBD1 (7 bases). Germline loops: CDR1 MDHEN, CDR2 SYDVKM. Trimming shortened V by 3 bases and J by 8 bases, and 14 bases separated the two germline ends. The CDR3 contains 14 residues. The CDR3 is CASSLTGREYIQYF. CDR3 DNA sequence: TGTGCCAGCAGTTTGACAGGGCGGGAATACATTCAGTACTTC.

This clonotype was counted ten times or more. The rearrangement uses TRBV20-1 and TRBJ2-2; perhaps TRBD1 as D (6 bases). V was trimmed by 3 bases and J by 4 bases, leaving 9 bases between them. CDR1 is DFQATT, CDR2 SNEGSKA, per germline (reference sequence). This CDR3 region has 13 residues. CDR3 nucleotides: TGCAGTGCTAGGGGGGCCAGCACCGGGGAGCTGTTTTTT. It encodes CSARGASTGELFF.

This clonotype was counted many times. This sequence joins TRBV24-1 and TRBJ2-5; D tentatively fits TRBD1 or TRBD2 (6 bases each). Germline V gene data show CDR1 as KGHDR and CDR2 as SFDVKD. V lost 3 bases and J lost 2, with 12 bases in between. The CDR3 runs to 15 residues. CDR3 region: CATSDPGALQETQYF. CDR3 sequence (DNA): TGTGCCACCAGTGATCCGGGGGCCCTACAAGAGACCCAGTACTTC.

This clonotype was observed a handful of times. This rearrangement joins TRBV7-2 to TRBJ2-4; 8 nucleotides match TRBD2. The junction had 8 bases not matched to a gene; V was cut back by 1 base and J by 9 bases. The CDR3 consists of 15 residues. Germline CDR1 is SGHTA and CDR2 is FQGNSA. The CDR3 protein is CASSLGGGSSSIQYF. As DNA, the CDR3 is TGTGCCAGCAGCTTAGGCGGGGGGAGTTCGAGCATTCAGTACTTC.

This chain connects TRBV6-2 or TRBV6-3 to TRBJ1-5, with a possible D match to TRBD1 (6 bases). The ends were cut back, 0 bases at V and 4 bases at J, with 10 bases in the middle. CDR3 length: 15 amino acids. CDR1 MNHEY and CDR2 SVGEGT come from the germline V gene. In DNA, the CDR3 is TGTGCCAGCAGTTACTCGAACAGGGCAAATCAGCCCCAGCATTTT. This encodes CASSYSNRANQPQHF.

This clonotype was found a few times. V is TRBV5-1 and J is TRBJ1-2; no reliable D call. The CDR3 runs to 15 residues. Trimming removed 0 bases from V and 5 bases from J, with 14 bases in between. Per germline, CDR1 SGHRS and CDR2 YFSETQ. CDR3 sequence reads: CASSLEGTGFYGYTF. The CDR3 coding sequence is TGCGCCAGCAGCTTGGAGGGAACGGGGTTTTATGGCTACACCTTC. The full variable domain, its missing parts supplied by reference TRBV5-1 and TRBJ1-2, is KAGVTQTPRYLIKTRGQQVTLSCSPISGHRSVSWYQQTPGQGLQFLFEYFSETQRNKGNFPGRFSGRQFSNSRSEMNVSTLELGDSALYLCASSLEGTGFYGYTFGSGTRLTVV.

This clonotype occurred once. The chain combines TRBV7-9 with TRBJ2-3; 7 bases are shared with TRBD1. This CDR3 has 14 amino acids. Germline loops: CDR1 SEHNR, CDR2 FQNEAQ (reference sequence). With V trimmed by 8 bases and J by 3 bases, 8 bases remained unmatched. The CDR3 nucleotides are TGTGCCAGCGGTCGGACAGGTCGGACAGATACGCAGTATTTT. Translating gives CASGRTGRTDTQYF.

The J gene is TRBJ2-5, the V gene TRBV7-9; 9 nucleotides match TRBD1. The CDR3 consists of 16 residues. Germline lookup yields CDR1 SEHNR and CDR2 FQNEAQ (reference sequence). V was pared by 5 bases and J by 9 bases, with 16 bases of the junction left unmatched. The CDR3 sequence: CASSAQGQGGPFAQYF. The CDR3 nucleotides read TGTGCCAGCAGCGCACAGGGACAGGGCGGGCCCTTCGCCCAGTACTTC.

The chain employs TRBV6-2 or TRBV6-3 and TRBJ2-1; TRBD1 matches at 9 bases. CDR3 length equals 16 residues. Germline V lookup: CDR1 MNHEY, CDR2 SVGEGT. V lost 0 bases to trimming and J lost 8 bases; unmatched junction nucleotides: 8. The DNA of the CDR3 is TGTGCCAGCAGTTACTCGATTGGGACAGGGATCGATGAGCAGTTCTTC. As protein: CASSYSIGTGIDEQFF.

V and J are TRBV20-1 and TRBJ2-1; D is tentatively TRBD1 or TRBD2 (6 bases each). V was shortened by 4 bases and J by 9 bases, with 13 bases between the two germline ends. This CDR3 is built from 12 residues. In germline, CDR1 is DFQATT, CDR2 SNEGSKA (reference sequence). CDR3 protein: CSAKAGGPEQFF. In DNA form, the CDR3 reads TGCAGTGCTAAGGCTGGGGGGCCTGAGCAGTTCTTC.

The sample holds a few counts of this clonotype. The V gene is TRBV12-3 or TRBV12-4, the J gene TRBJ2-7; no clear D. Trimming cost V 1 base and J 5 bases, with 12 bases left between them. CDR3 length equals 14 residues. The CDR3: CASSLGHQTDEQYF. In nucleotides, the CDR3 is TGTGCCAGCAGTTTAGGCCACCAAACGGACGAGCAGTACTTC.

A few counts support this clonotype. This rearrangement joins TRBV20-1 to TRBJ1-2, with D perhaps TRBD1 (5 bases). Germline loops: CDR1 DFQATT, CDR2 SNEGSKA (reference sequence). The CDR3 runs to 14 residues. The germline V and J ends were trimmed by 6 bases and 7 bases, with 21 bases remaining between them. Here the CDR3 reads CSAPPGGRGSGYTF. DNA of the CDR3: TGCAGTGCGCCCCCCGGGGGAAGGGGCAGTGGCTACACCTTC.

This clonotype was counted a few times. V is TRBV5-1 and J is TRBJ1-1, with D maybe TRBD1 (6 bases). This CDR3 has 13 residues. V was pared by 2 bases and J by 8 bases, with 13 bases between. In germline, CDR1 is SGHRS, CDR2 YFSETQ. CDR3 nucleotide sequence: TGCGCCAGCAGCTTTTTGACAGGCCCCGAAGCTTTCTTT. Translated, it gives CASSFLTGPEAFF.

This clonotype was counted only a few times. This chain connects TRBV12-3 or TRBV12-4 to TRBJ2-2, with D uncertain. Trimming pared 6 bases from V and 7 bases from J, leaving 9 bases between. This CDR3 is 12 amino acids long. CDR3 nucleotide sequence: TGTGCCAGCAGGCTTGAGTTCGGGGAGCTGTTTTTT. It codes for CASRLEFGELFF.